This entry concerns a single T cell receptor beta chain. What this receptor recognizes is not known. No base-level quality is on record; no much larger clone is a single base apart. This sample stems from a study of cytomegalovirus exposure and HLA in healthy donors (dated by TCRdb to the late 2010s). With respect to the entire study: In an earlier analysis of roughly 590 of the donors, 250 to 350 Gb of sequence data and 100 million or so unique TCR beta sequences from about 179 million T cells were reported. A later analysis re-analyzed previously published TCR beta repertoires from 600 to 850 donors and added high-resolution HLA genotyping to study TCR occurrence patterns. Every discovery cohort repertoire had been produced on one sequencing platform. Donor age, sex, ethnicity and CMV serostatus were collected together with the repertoire data. In addition to the first cohort of 650 to 800 subjects, a separate validation cohort of 120 different subjects was used. The study used immunosequencing to profile the T cell repertoires of 666 subjects and linked those repertoires to cytomegalovirus serostatus. High-throughput TCR immunosequencing, statistical association of individual TCRs with disease status, and machine learning were combined to predict cytomegalovirus infection status. An early release covering approximately 600 HLA-typed donors comprised approximately 300 gigabases of sequencing data and approximately 85 million unique TCR sequences. In the later analysis, no new phenotypic data were used to find candidate immune exposures; instead, reliance was placed on TCR beta sequences and their occurrence across donors. The number of donors typed differed by locus, with roughly 620-630 for A, B, C, DRB1 and DQB1, 522 for DQA1, 606 for DPA1, and 472 for DPB1. To decide whether each TCR beta V gene segment behaved as functional or pseudogenic, an earlier analysis of some 570 of the donors relied on high-throughput TCR beta sequencing. Of the roughly 400 genotyped donors, approximately 81% were placed in the genetic ancestry cluster associated with self-reported Caucasian donors. A few DR-DQ haplotypes were treated as single units for association and clustering because of strong linkage in the cohort. The study was designed to test whether signatures of past pathogen exposure could be identified by cataloging public T cell receptors. Across approximately 400 genotyped donors of the cohort, an average of approximately 240,000 unique TCR beta nucleotide sequences per donor were sequenced, and around 20% of those sequences were non-productive. A later genetic analysis used genome-wide SNP genotypes for about 60% of the roughly 700 donors, treating that subset as a discovery cohort. HLA typing included class I and class II loci at four-digit resolution.

The CDR3 sequence holds 15 residues, the cysteine and phenylalanine included. The CDR3 DNA has 45 bases and is translated from base 1. V is cut back by 2 bases and J by 4 bases, with 7 bases in the junction unmatched. The germline V gene specifies SGHAT as CDR1 and FQNNGV as CDR2. Points the paper makes about the study in general: In a later analysis, most CMV-associated TCR beta chains were found to appear HLA-restricted, with HLA associations seemingly driven largely by CMV exposure. Immune exposure information for the cohort was limited to CMV serostatus. The classifier was reported to diagnose cytomegalovirus status with high specificity and sensitivity in both the original and validation cohorts. Compared with the roughly 600-donor mean, donors in an Asian-associated ancestry cluster had fewer N-insertions in productive TCRs, according to a later genetic analysis. A total of 150 to 200 TCR beta chains were listed by the study as associated with cytomegalovirus. While some public TCRs were present in many individuals, most TCR sequences turned up only very rarely across donors. Correlated functional status among segregating V segments might reflect linkage disequilibrium, but an unknown experimental factor could not be ruled out. In a later analysis, the rate of TCR association differed among HLA loci, with DRB1 alleles having the most associated TCRs and HLA-C alleles having the fewest. At a false discovery rate of 0.05, a later analysis linked under 20,000 TCR beta sequences to specific HLA alleles. In a later analysis, several top co-occurrence clusters were reported to appear linked to parvovirus B19, influenza, CMV and Epstein-Barr virus. An earlier analysis of 587 of the donors showed that most TCR beta V segments appeared in productive rearrangements either about 87% or about 30% of the time, which broadly matched IMGT annotations. A further reported finding was that TCR beta sequences accurately predicted the HLA-A and HLA-B alleles for most subjects in the first cohort. The sequencing pipeline was judged likely to have produced a cluster of highly shared sequence variants as a technical artifact. Some IMGT-functional V segments, including TRBV6-2 and TRBV6-3, could not be told apart with the 87-base-pair reads, so those segments were excluded. In vitro tests confirmed that a few of the cytomegalovirus-associated TCR beta chains recognize cytomegalovirus antigens. Because HLA typing was unavailable for some donors at each locus, only the typed subset was used in association tests. When HLA alleles, especially DR and DQ, strongly co-occurred, TCR associations were difficult to assign to individual alleles. The cohort was sequenced for TCR beta chains only, and without alpha or paired-chain data the features that could be detected were limited. An association between a missense DCLRE1C variant and V-gene and J-gene trimming of TCR beta chains was found in a later genetic analysis and replicated in an independent cohort. Over 15 rarely observed V segments, including chromosome 9 orphons, were excluded from the earlier analysis of several hundred of the donors because counts were too low. Presence/absence analyses assumed roughly uniform sequencing depth across donors, an assumption that may not hold. A later analysis found that HLA-associated TCR beta chains were more clonally expanded and had lower generation probabilities than equally common non-associated chains. According to the authors, the approach could potentially be generalized to other disease states and immunological phenotypes.

Library preparation was by the immunoSEQ multiplex PCR assay. For the multiplex PCR, a mixture combining 60 forward primers for TCR Vbeta segments and 13 reverse primers for TCR Jbeta segments was used. Amplification of the CDR3 region of rearranged TCR beta genes was performed with a multiplex PCR assay on genomic DNA. The amplified TCR beta libraries were sequenced on the Illumina HiSeq System as 87-base-pair reads. The authors' analysis ran thus. A later analysis counted tens of millions of unique TCR beta chains across the 670 or so repertoires, and around 9.9 million of these chains were shared by at least two donors. Raw reads were error-corrected and collapsed into unique sequences with a nearest-neighbor algorithm that merged closely related sequences to remove PCR and sequencing errors. To assign V, D and J gene segments, CDR3 sequences were aligned to IMGT reference sequences. For a sequence to be retained, a match of at least six nucleotides was required to both a V gene segment and a J gene segment. Rearrangements were called productive when the CDR3 lacked stop codons and stayed in frame with V and J; all others were non-productive. CDR3 was defined by IMGT convention, running from the second conserved V-encoded cysteine to the conserved J-encoded phenylalanine. Sequences without an unambiguous match to a single V gene segment were excluded from the earlier analysis of about 600 of the donors. In an earlier analysis of roughly 500 of the donors, V segments were called functional above 56.7% productive rearrangements and were called segregating when the between-donor standard deviation exceeded 5%. A statistical classification framework was built to diagnose cytomegalovirus status from the catalog of TCR beta chain sequences. In a later analysis, TCR nucleotide sequences were compared against IMGT/GENE-DB human TR gene sequences so that V and J genes could be assigned. In a later analysis, CDR3 sequences and most-parsimonious VDJ recombination scenarios were assigned using the TCRdist pipeline. In a later analysis, each TCR beta chain was defined by its CDR3 amino acid sequence together with its V-gene family, and reads without a unique V-gene family were excluded. In a later analysis, around 650 highly shared, low-generation-probability nucleotide sequences were removed to address suspected cross-contamination and a sequencing artifact. For each public chain, a later analysis derived a clonal expansion index from normalized ranks of inferred template counts within each repertoire. In a later analysis, generation probabilities were computed using a VDJ recombination model fitted to out-of-frame rearrangements, and the results were checked against IGoR. Hypergeometric tests were used in a later analysis to score TCR-TCR, TCR-HLA and TCR-CMV co-occurrence, with a repertoire-size bias correction applied to the TCR pairs. False discovery rates were estimated in a later analysis by permuting HLA or CMV assignments 20 times. In a later analysis, co-occurring TCRs were grouped using DBSCAN, and TCRdist sequence similarity was added for clustering within HLA-allele-positive subsets. Repertoires with fewer than 30,000 or more than 120,000 public chains, plus five repertoires with anomalous nucleotide sharing, were excluded from co-occurrence clustering. The immuneACCESS repertoire file appears here via TCRdb, limited to in-frame rearrangements. These files lack a portion of the clones; in checked studies, under half of the deficit traces to unresolved V genes, and the cause of the others is not known. That table gives V, J and clone size, and the DNA gave D and trimming. The sample table records 200,000 or so clones; roughly 73% of these occur just once. Roughly 2.1% of the sample belongs to the ten largest clones.

In total, 500 to 700 healthy bone marrow donors made up the cohort. All cohort members were sampled while nominally healthy, although unrecorded immune exposures were likely present. The donor was CMV seropositive and belonged to the group of 250 to 300 seropositive cohort members. A peripheral blood sample was provided by each donor, and peripheral blood mononuclear cells were used for TCR beta sequencing. The Qiagen DNeasy Blood Extraction Kit was used to extract genomic DNA from the blood cell samples. The rearranged segments are TRBV11-2 and TRBJ2-5, and TRBD2 aligns with 7 junction nucleotides. Input material: PBMCs. The receptor was derived from a woman aged 25 to 45 in good health and CMV-seropositive. The CDR3 region reads CASSLTGSGGETQYF. The nucleotide sequence reads TGTGCCAGCAGCTTAACGGGCTCGGGGGGAGAGACCCAGTACTTC.